These 15 T cell receptor beta chains were sequenced from one sample in a study of cytomegalovirus exposure and HLA in healthy donors. This PCR relied on a set of 60 Vbeta primers and 13 Jbeta primers. Assay: immunoSEQ multiplex PCR; the TCRdb copy retains only in-frame clones and omits some. The repertoire holds 100,000 to 150,000 clones, with more than 70% as singletons. Specimen: PBMCs. These receptors originate from a human donor in good health.

This clone came up a few times. The V and J genes are TRBV2 and TRBJ1-2; D may be TRBD1 (5 bases). The CDR3 has 11 amino acids. V was shortened by 10 bases and J by 3 bases, with 9 bases between the two germline ends. CDR1 and CDR2 from the germline V gene are SNHLY and FYNNEI. CDR3 residues: CAKTADYGYTF. CDR3 coding DNA: TGTGCCAAGACAGCCGACTATGGCTACACCTTC.

The genes are TRBV11-2 and TRBJ1-1; D gene unclear. This CDR3 region has 15 residues. Deletions cut 5 bases from V and 4 bases from J, with 17 bases between. Germline CDR1 is SGHAT and CDR2 is FQNNGV. CDR3 DNA sequence: TGTGCCAGCAGCCAATCTAGCAGGATCTCCACTGAAGCTTTCTTT. Translating gives CASSQSSRISTEAFF.

This rearrangement joins TRBV27 to TRBJ2-2; D gene uncertain. The V end was cut by 7 bases, the J end by 7 bases, with 10 bases between. The CDR3 has 12 amino acids. Germline V gene data show CDR1 as MNHEY and CDR2 as SMNVEV (reference sequence). As DNA, the CDR3 is TGTGCCAGCAACAACCTCGACGGGGAGCTGTTTTTT. It translates to CASNNLDGELFF.

This clone has more than one count but fewer than ten. V gene TRBV6-5 combines with J gene TRBJ2-5, with a possible D match to TRBD2 (6 bases). This CDR3 has 15 amino acids. V shed 0 bases and J shed 6 bases, with 14 bases lying between them. Per germline, CDR1 MNHEY and CDR2 SVGAGI. DNA of the CDR3: TGTGCCAGCAGTTACTCGAAAGCCGCGGGGAAGACCCAGTACTTC. This gives the protein CASSYSKAAGKTQYF.

This sequence joins TRBV5-1 and TRBJ1-2; the match to TRBD1 covers 7 bases. The trim removed 4 bases at V and 8 bases at J, leaving 8 bases unmatched. CDR3 length equals 13 residues. Germline-derived CDR1 and CDR2 are SGHRS and YFSETQ. CDR3 protein: CASSTENRGGYTF. The CDR3 DNA sequence: TGCGCCAGCAGCACGGAAAACAGGGGAGGCTACACCTTC.

The V call is TRBV7-8, the J call TRBJ1-1; tentative D call: TRBD1 (5 bases). Germline-derived CDR1 and CDR2 are SGHVS and FQNEAQ. The CDR3 length is 13 residues. Between the trimmed V and J ends, which lost 4 bases and 6 bases, there was a span of 12 bases. CDR3 nucleotides: TGTGCCAGCAGCTCCCGCCAGGGCTCTGAAGCTTTCTTT. Its protein product is CASSSRQGSEAFF.

There are a few counts of this clone. The genes are TRBV5-1 and TRBJ1-1; 10 bases line up with TRBD1. There are 14 residues in the CDR3. With 4 bases clipped from V and 3 bases from J, the junction kept 3 bases outside the gene matches. The V gene's germline CDR1 is SGHRS and CDR2 YFSETQ. The CDR3 bases are TGCGCCAGCAGCCGGACAGGGGGGTACACTGAAGCTTTCTTT. As protein: CASSRTGGYTEAFF.

The chain is built from TRBV4-1 and TRBJ1-2, with D hard to call. CDR3 size: 15 residues. Trimming cost V 0 bases and J 5 bases, with 13 bases left between them. In germline, CDR1 is MGHRA, CDR2 YSYEKL. The CDR3 nucleotides are TGCGCCAGCAGCCAAGACCCCACAGCACCTTATGGCTACACCTTC. Translated: CASSQDPTAPYGYTF.

This chain joins TRBV15 and TRBJ1-1; TRBD1 matches 7 bases. Germline assignment: CDR1 LNHNV and CDR2 YYDKDF (reference sequence). The CDR3 length is 14 residues. With V trimmed by 1 base and J by 1 base, 0 bases remained unmatched. The CDR3 is CATSRGQGNTEAFF. CDR3 DNA sequence: TGTGCCACCAGCAGAGGACAGGGGAACACTGAAGCTTTCTTT.

The CDR3 bases are TGTGCCAGCAGCCGTGCAGGGACAGGACCCTACAATGAGCAGTTCTTC. Its translation: CASSRAGTGPYNEQFF. The genes are TRBV7-9 and TRBJ2-1; 8 bases map to TRBD1. Germline loops: CDR1 SEHNR, CDR2 FQNEAQ (reference sequence). The CDR3 extends over 16 amino acids. Trimming cost V 5 bases and J 2 bases; bases outside gene matches: 8. Variable domain in full (rest from reference TRBV7-9 and TRBJ2-1): DTGVSQNPRHKITKRGQNVTFRCDPISEHNRLYWYRQTLGQGPEFLTYFQNEAQLEKSRLLSDRFSAERPKGSFSTLEIQRTEQGDSAMYLCASSRAGTGPYNEQFFGPGTRLTVL.

The V call is TRBV9, the J call TRBJ2-1; TRBD1 might be the D (5 bases). The CDR3 contains 13 residues. With 0 bases removed from V and 14 bases from J, the gap between germline ends came to 15 bases. Germline CDR1 SGDLS, CDR2 YYNGEE. The CDR3 DNA follows: TGTGCCAGCAGCGTAGGGGGCTCCACCGCCAAGTTCTTC. Translated: CASSVGGSTAKFF. The whole variable domain, filled in from reference TRBV9 and TRBJ2-1, reads DSGVTQTPKHLITATGQRVTLRCSPRSGDLSVYWYQQSLDQGLQFLIQYYNGEERAKGNILERFSAQQFPDLHSELNLSSLELGDSALYFCASSVGGSTAKFFGPGTRLTVL.

This clone was seen just once. This CDR3 reads CASSRGLAQPQHF. The CDR3 nucleotides are TGTGCCAGCAGTCGGGGTCTGGCTCAGCCCCAGCATTTT. The chain has TRBV28 and TRBJ1-5; D gene uncertain. V lost 5 bases to trimming and J lost 6 bases, with 11 bases between them. This CDR3 contains 13 residues. CDR1 MDHEN and CDR2 SYDVKM come from the germline V gene.

J is TRBJ1-1 and V is TRBV9, with D perhaps matching TRBD1 (6 bases). This CDR3 has 13 amino acids. Germline CDR1 and CDR2: SGDLS and YYNGEE. The V end was cut by 0 bases, the J end by 5 bases, with 8 bases between. As DNA, the CDR3 is TGTGCCAGCAGCGTAGCAGGGGATACTGAAGCTTTCTTT. Its translation is CASSVAGDTEAFF.

This clone was recorded only once. This chain joins TRBV18 and TRBJ2-7; perhaps TRBD2 as D (6 bases). V was cut by 6 bases and J by 2 bases, with 14 bases left in between. Germline assignment: CDR1 KGHSH and CDR2 LQKENI. The CDR3 has 14 residues. The CDR3 spells CASSRGAGTYEQYF. CDR3 DNA sequence: TGTGCCAGCTCGCGCGGGGCAGGCACCTACGAGCAGTACTTC.

The V and J genes are TRBV5-6 and TRBJ1-4; D may be TRBD1 (6 bases). V was clipped by 3 bases and J by 7 bases, with 19 bases between them. The CDR3 length is 16 residues. The germline gives CDR1 SGHDT, CDR2 YYEEEE. The CDR3 nucleotides read TGTGCCAGCAGCTCGACGGACAGTTTGTCAGGTGAAAAACTGTTTTTT. Its translation is CASSSTDSLSGEKLFF.